This T cell receptor (beta chain) emerged from a study of T cell repertoires in cytomegalovirus infection. In the study overall: HLA-C-restricted CMV epitopes, recently identified, and well-studied HLA-B-restricted ones were used by the study. Public signatures in TCR beta pointed to CMV infection and matching HLA type.

TCRdb independently ran MiXCR on the reads; one entry per CDR3 protein. The sample holds some 350,000 distinct CDR3 sequences, roughly 29% seen once. Germline V lookup: CDR1 LGHNA, CDR2 YNFKEQ. With 1 base clipped from V and 0 bases from J, the junction kept 6 bases outside the gene matches. This CDR3 spans 17 amino acids. With regard to this clonotype: Its antigen remains unknown.

The starting material was cultured PBMCs, obtained from culture after CMV antigen stimulation. This chain connects TRBV4-2 to TRBJ2-1, with 7 bases lining up with TRBD2. The TCR originated in a human donor in good health (CMV status not recorded). Some clones in this sample may be carry-over from other donors' samples. CDR3 sequence: CASSQGSSGGSYNEQFF. CDR3 coding DNA: TGTGCCAGCAGCCAAGGCTCTAGCGGCGGCTCCTACAATGAGCAGTTCTTC.